This is a list of T cell receptor beta chains from one sample in a study of blood T cell repertoires in COVID-19. Assay used: immunoSEQ multiplex PCR; TCRdb lists only in-frame clones, some missing. Found here are 150,000 to 200,000 clones, about 84% of them singletons; the top ten hold approximately 5.4%. Sequencing input: peripheral blood. Receptors originate from a woman between 25 and 40 years old with acute or convalescent COVID-19. The CDR3 runs from the conserved cysteine through the conserved F or W. A D gene is named only where the DNA matches it firmly. The size of a clone is reported for some rows only, either as once, few or many, or as a class for expanded clones.

CASIRQGGGELFF	TGTGCCAGCATCAGACAGGGAGGCGGGGAGCTGTTTTTT	TRBV27	TRBJ2-2	NA	NA
CASSYLLQGFYGYTF	TGTGCCAGCAGCTACCTGTTACAGGGGTTCTATGGCTACACCTTC	TRBV2	TRBJ1-2	NA	TRBD1
CASTRTGGNEKLFF	TGTGCCAGCACCAGGACAGGGGGCAACGAAAAACTGTTTTTT	TRBV27	TRBJ1-4	NA	TRBD1
CASSLETSGGANEQFF	TGTGCCAGCAGCTTAGAGACTAGCGGGGGGGCCAATGAGCAGTTCTTC	TRBV7-6	TRBJ2-1	NA	TRBD2
CASSQVPGATPDTQYF	TGCGCCAGCAGCCAAGTTCCGGGAGCTACCCCAGATACGCAGTATTTT	TRBV4-3	TRBJ2-3	NA	NA
CASSFRTGEKLFF	TGTGCCAGCAGTTTCCGGACAGGTGAAAAACTGTTTTTT	TRBV12-3/TRBV12-4	TRBJ1-4	NA	TRBD1
CASSLQGAGGTVEQYF	TGTGCCAGCAGCTTACAGGGTGCGGGGGGGACTGTCGAGCAGTACTTC	TRBV7-2	TRBJ2-7	once	TRBD2
CSVDSSGANVLTF	TGCAGCGTTGACTCCTCTGGGGCCAACGTCCTGACTTTC	TRBV29-1	TRBJ2-6	NA	NA
CASSLISSGRDGYTF	TGTGCCAGCAGCTTAATATCCTCAGGCAGGGATGGCTACACCTTC	TRBV7-2	TRBJ1-2	few	NA
CATTGPGTVTEAFF	TGTGCCACCACCGGGCCCGGGACAGTCACTGAAGCTTTCTTT	TRBV24-1	TRBJ1-1	NA	TRBD1
CASSDRGMGQPQHF	TGTGCCAGCAGTGATCGGGGGATGGGTCAGCCCCAGCATTTT	TRBV6-1	TRBJ1-5	NA	NA
CASTERGTGTEAFF	TGTGCCAGCACCGAAAGGGGTACGGGCACTGAAGCTTTCTTT	TRBV28	TRBJ1-1	NA	NA
CASSYGTSGGNTQYF	TGTGCCAGCAGTTACGGGACTAGCGGGGGTAATACGCAGTATTTT	TRBV6-5	TRBJ2-3	NA	TRBD2
CATLPPGLSYNEQFF	TGTGCCACCCTCCCCCCCGGACTTTCCTACAATGAGCAGTTCTTC	TRBV19	TRBJ2-1	NA	NA
CASSQGRGGRNIQYF	TGTGCCAGCAGCCAAGGTCGAGGGGGCCGGAACATTCAGTACTTC	TRBV3-1/TRBV3-2	TRBJ2-4	NA	TRBD1
CASSYSSAGRETQYF	TGTGCCAGCAGTTACTCATCTGCAGGTCGTGAGACCCAGTACTTC	TRBV6-6	TRBJ2-5	NA	NA
CASSVMGAGTDTQYF	TGTGCCAGCAGCGTAATGGGGGCAGGCACAGATACGCAGTATTTT	TRBV9	TRBJ2-3	NA	NA
CASSLRGDRNSPLHF	TGCGCCAGCAGCTTACGGGGAGATCGGAATTCACCCCTCCACTTT	TRBV5-1	TRBJ1-6	NA	NA